These 31 T cell receptor beta chains came from one sample sequenced in a study of CD8 T cells in Susac syndrome. Reverse transcription used 0.5 to 1 ug RNA and random hexamers. TCRdb used MiXCR to reprocess the immunoSEQ multiplex PCR reads, holding one entry per CDR3 protein. The data contain about 200,000 distinct CDR3 sequences, over 85% of them singletons. The specimen was CD4+ T cells from PBMCs. These receptors came from a human donor in good health.

The chain combines TRBV27 with TRBJ1-4; 7 nucleotides align to TRBD1. V gave up 6 bases and J gave up 8 bases; unmatched junction bases: 6. The CDR3 spans 13 residues. Per the germline V gene, CDR1 is MNHEY and CDR2 is SMNVEV (reference sequence). CDR3 residues: CASRPRQGEKLFF. The CDR3 DNA reads as TGTGCCAGCAGGCCTCGACAGGGAGAAAAACTGTTTTTT.

The chain links TRBV29-1 to TRBJ1-4; the D gene is possibly TRBD1 (6 bases). The CDR3 extends over 13 amino acids. V was cut by 7 bases and J by 4 bases, with 13 bases left in between. CDR1 and CDR2 from the germline V gene are SQVTM and ANQGSEA. The CDR3 is CSGGNRDNEKLFF. Here the CDR3 DNA reads TGCAGCGGGGGGAACAGGGATAATGAAAAACTGTTTTTT.

The J gene is TRBJ2-5, the V gene TRBV20-1; 7 bases match TRBD1. Germline trimming cut 6 bases from V and 5 bases from J; bases unmatched to any gene: 6. Per germline, CDR1 DFQATT and CDR2 SNEGSKA (reference sequence). The CDR3 totals 12 residues. CDR3 sequence: CSAETGSETQYF. The CDR3 DNA is TGCAGTGCCGAGACAGGGAGCGAGACCCAGTACTTC.

The chain combines TRBV27 with TRBJ1-1, with no clear D. Germline V gives CDR1 MNHEY, CDR2 SMNVEV (reference sequence). Trimming took off 4 bases at V and 3 bases at J, with 6 bases between the two ends. The CDR3 consists of 12 residues. The chain's CDR3 is CASSSWYTEAFF. CDR3 in DNA: TGTGCCAGCAGTTCGTGGTACACTGAAGCTTTCTTT.

The gene calls are TRBV29-1 and TRBJ1-2; D not certain. The V and J ends lost 7 bases and 5 bases respectively, with 14 bases between them. CDR1 and CDR2 from the germline V gene are SQVTM and ANQGSEA. The CDR3 length is 12 residues. The DNA of the CDR3 is TGCAGCGGCCTAGACGGCCTGTATGGCTACACCTTC. Protein: CSGLDGLYGYTF.

The chain links TRBV24-1 to TRBJ2-3; D not certain. The germline CDR1 and CDR2 sequences are KGHDR and SFDVKD. CDR3 size: 12 residues. V dropped 8 bases and J dropped 2 bases, with 7 bases sitting between them. CDR3 DNA sequence: TGTGCCACCACTTCCTCCACAGATACGCAGTATTTT. Its translation is CATTSSTDTQYF.

This clonotype occurred once. The CDR3, as DNA: TGTGCCGCGGAAGGGTACGGGGCCAACGTCCTGACTTTC. Residues: CAAEGYGANVLTF. The chain combines TRBV3-1 with TRBJ2-6; D is uncertain. Per germline, CDR1 LGHDT and CDR2 YNNKEL (reference sequence). Trimming left V 11 bases short and J 4 bases short, with 12 bases between. CDR3 length equals 13 residues. Combining the CDR3 with reference TRBV3-1 and TRBJ2-6 gives the whole variable domain DTAVSQTPKYLVTQMGNDKSIKCEQNLGHDTMYWYKQDSKKFLKIMFSYNNKELIINETVPNRFSPKSPDKAHLNLHINSLELGDSAVYFCAAEGYGANVLTFGAGSRLTVL.

V and J are TRBV9 and TRBJ1-2; a weak D match, TRBD1 (6 bases). The germline V and J ends were trimmed by 4 bases and 7 bases, with 8 bases remaining between them. Germline V lookup: CDR1 SGDLS, CDR2 YYNGEE. The CDR3 is made up of 11 amino acids. The CDR3 bases are TGTGCCAGCAGCCAGGGGTCTGGCTACACCTTC. Translation: CASSQGSGYTF.

This clonotype was counted a single time. This chain's CDR3 is CSVTMGGSNEQFF. In DNA, the CDR3 is TGCAGCGTCACAATGGGCGGTTCCAATGAGCAGTTCTTC. The V and J genes are TRBV29-1 and TRBJ2-1; D remains unclear. V was clipped by 6 bases and J by 6 bases, with 15 bases between them. Germline V CDR1 and CDR2: SQVTM, ANQGSEA. The CDR3 runs to 13 residues.

The chain employs TRBV15 and TRBJ2-5, with D tentatively TRBD2 (6 bases). V lost 0 bases to trimming and J lost 1 base, with 12 bases between them. The CDR3 sequence is 16 residues long. CDR1 LNHNV and CDR2 YYDKDF come from the germline V gene (reference sequence). CDR3 sequence reads: CATSRDLPAGQETQYF. Written as DNA, the CDR3 is TGTGCCACCAGCAGAGATCTCCCAGCGGGCCAAGAGACCCAGTACTTC. Filled out from reference TRBV15 and TRBJ2-5, the complete variable domain reads DAMVIQNPRYQVTQFGKPVTLSCSQTLNHNVMYWYQQKSSQAPKLLFHYYDKDFNNEADTPDNFQSRRPNTSFCFLDIRSPGLGDTAMYLCATSRDLPAGQETQYFGPGTRLLVL.

The V call is TRBV20-1, the J call TRBJ1-1, with D perhaps TRBD1 (5 bases). Trimming took off 5 bases at V and 4 bases at J, with 8 bases between the two ends. Per the germline V gene, CDR1 is DFQATT and CDR2 is SNEGSKA (reference sequence). The CDR3 length is 11 residues. This chain's CDR3 is CSAGGGTEAFF. Here the CDR3 DNA reads TGCAGTGCTGGGGGAGGCACTGAAGCTTTCTTT.

This sequence joins TRBV7-2 and TRBJ2-5; D possibly uses TRBD1 or TRBD2 (7 bases each). The germline gives CDR1 SGHTA, CDR2 FQGNSA. The CDR3 has 14 amino acids. V dropped 4 bases and J dropped 5 bases, with 14 bases sitting between them. The CDR3 DNA is TGTGCCAGCAGCTGGGGAGGGGGCCTGGAGACCCAGTACTTC. Its protein is CASSWGGGLETQYF.

The V and J genes are TRBV30 and TRBJ2-6, with D maybe TRBD2 (6 bases). The length of the CDR3 is 16 residues. With 2 bases removed from V and 0 bases from J, the gap between germline ends came to 11 bases. The germline gives CDR1 GTSNPN, CDR2 SVGIG (reference sequence). The CDR3 coding sequence is TGTGCCTGGAGTCCGGGACTGATCTCTGGGGCCAACGTCCTGACTTTC. Its protein is CAWSPGLISGANVLTF. The full variable domain, its missing parts supplied by reference TRBV30 and TRBJ2-6, is SQTIHQWPATLVQPVGSPLSLECTVEGTSNPNLYWYRQAAGRGLQLLFYSVGIGQISSEVPQNLSASRPQDRQFILSSKKLLLSDSGFYLCAWSPGLISGANVLTFGAGSRLTVL.

This chain connects TRBV7-9 to TRBJ2-1; the D gene is possibly TRBD2 (7 bases). CDR3 length: 13 amino acids. Germline V gene lookup returns CDR1 SEHNR and CDR2 FQNEAQ (reference sequence). Trimming cost V 5 bases and J 9 bases, with 14 bases left between them. CDR3 nucleotides: TGTGCCAGCAGCGGCCAAGGGGGGGCTGAGCAGTTCTTC. Encoded protein: CASSGQGGAEQFF.

The chain joins TRBV30 to TRBJ1-5; D unclear. Trimming took off 1 base at V and 2 bases at J, with 12 bases between the two ends. The CDR3 extends over 15 amino acids. Germline V gives CDR1 GTSNPN, CDR2 SVGIG (reference sequence). The CDR3 bases are TGTGCCTGGAGTGGTATAGGCGGGGGCAATCAGCCCCAGCATTTT. Encoded protein: CAWSGIGGGNQPQHF.

This chain connects TRBV5-6 to TRBJ2-5; D may correspond to TRBD1 or TRBD2 (6 bases each). The CDR3 runs to 15 residues. Germline V gene sequence: CDR1 SGHDT, CDR2 YYEEEE. The V end lost 0 bases, the J end lost 5 bases, and 14 bases lay between the germline ends. The CDR3 loop is CASSLDAGAGETQYF. The DNA of the CDR3 is TGTGCCAGCAGCTTGGACGCAGGGGCGGGGGAGACCCAGTACTTC.

The chain joins TRBV18 to TRBJ1-2; D unresolved. The CDR3 is 13 amino acids. With 3 bases removed from V and 4 bases from J, the gap between germline ends came to 9 bases. The V gene's germline CDR1 is KGHSH and CDR2 LQKENI. CDR3 residues: CASSPDQVYGYTF. The CDR3 bases are TGTGCCAGCTCACCTGATCAGGTCTATGGCTACACCTTC.

The chain has TRBV2 and TRBJ2-3; D remains unclear. The germline gives CDR1 SNHLY, CDR2 FYNNEI. V was shortened by 7 bases and J by 2 bases, with 13 bases between the two germline ends. The CDR3 covers 14 residues. The CDR3 here is CASTVAEVTDTQYF. In DNA, the CDR3 is TGTGCCAGCACGGTCGCAGAGGTCACAGATACGCAGTATTTT.

The rearrangement uses TRBV7-2 and TRBJ2-1; unclear D gene. Trimming left V 3 bases short and J 6 bases short, with 3 bases between. CDR3 length: 11 residues. The V gene's germline CDR1 is SGHTA and CDR2 FQGNSA. The CDR3 protein is CASSFGNEQFF. The CDR3 DNA is TGTGCCAGCAGCTTTGGCAATGAGCAGTTCTTC.

The chain recombines TRBV20-1 with TRBJ2-3; 12 bases are shared with TRBD2. In germline, CDR1 is DFQATT, CDR2 SNEGSKA (reference sequence). The CDR3 runs 18 residues. The junction had 8 bases not matched to a gene; V was cut back by 0 bases and J by 1 base. The CDR3: CSARDPSGGASGTDTQYF. CDR3 bases: TGCAGTGCTAGAGATCCTAGCGGGGGGGCCTCAGGCACAGATACGCAGTATTTT.

This chain joins TRBV20-1 and TRBJ2-7; unclear D gene. The CDR3 has 15 amino acids. Germline-derived CDR1 and CDR2 are DFQATT and SNEGSKA (reference sequence). Trimming shortened V by 0 bases and J by 3 bases, and 15 bases separated the two germline ends. The CDR3: CSARDRIRASYEQYF. The CDR3 coding sequence is TGCAGTGCTAGAGATCGTATAAGGGCCAGCTACGAGCAGTACTTC.

The chain is built from TRBV7-9 and TRBJ1-1; 7 bases align to TRBD1. The germline V gene has CDR1 SEHNR and CDR2 FQNEAQ (reference sequence). The CDR3 contains 15 residues. With 5 bases clipped from V and 6 bases from J, the junction kept 12 bases outside the gene matches. This CDR3 reads CASSLGGNRGAEAFF. The CDR3 DNA is TGTGCCAGCAGCCTTGGGGGAAACAGGGGCGCTGAAGCTTTCTTT.

The rearrangement uses TRBV7-6 and TRBJ2-3, with D unclear. The CDR3 runs 13 residues. Germline values: CDR1 SGHVS, CDR2 FNYEAQ. Trimming stripped 3 bases from V and 4 bases from J, with 8 bases between. The CDR3 sequence is CASSFYSSDTQYF. The CDR3 coding sequence is TGTGCCAGCAGCTTTTACAGCTCAGATACGCAGTATTTT.

The J gene is TRBJ2-7, the V gene TRBV29-1, with D possibly matching TRBD2 (6 bases). Trimming cost V 7 bases and J 2 bases, with 6 bases left between them. Germline loops: CDR1 SQVTM, CDR2 ANQGSEA. This CDR3 is 10 amino acids long. CDR3 region: CSGGAYEQYF. As DNA, the CDR3 is TGCAGCGGGGGGGCCTACGAGCAGTACTTC.

The J gene is TRBJ1-2, the V gene TRBV20-1, with 7 bases identical to TRBD1. The V and J ends lost 0 bases and 4 bases, in that order; junction bases with no gene match: 8. Germline-derived CDR1 and CDR2 are DFQATT and SNEGSKA (reference sequence). The CDR3 sequence is 15 residues long. CDR3 DNA sequence: TGCAGTGCTAGAGATATAGACAGGGCGGTCTATGGCTACACCTTC. Protein product: CSARDIDRAVYGYTF.

The rearrangement links TRBV5-6 to TRBJ2-3; D gene unclear. Trimming removed 3 bases from V and 7 bases from J, with 6 bases in between. Germline V gene lookup returns CDR1 SGHDT and CDR2 YYEEEE. This CDR3 contains 11 residues. The DNA for the CDR3 is TGTGCCAGCAGCTCCGAATATACGCAGTATTTT. Protein product: CASSSEYTQYF.

CDR3 DNA: TGTGCCAGCAGCTACAGGGGGGAAGAGACCCAGTACTTC. It is translated as CASSYRGEETQYF. The chain employs TRBV5-4 and TRBJ2-5; TRBD1 agrees at 8 bases. The CDR3 is 13 residues long. Looked up from germline, CDR1 is SGHNT and CDR2 is YYREEE (reference sequence). V lost 3 bases and J lost 3; bases outside the gene matches: 1.

J is TRBJ2-1 and V is TRBV14, with 9 positions matching TRBD2. The CDR3 spans 14 residues. Trimming cost V 7 bases and J 5 bases; bases outside gene matches: 6. Per germline, CDR1 SGHDN and CDR2 FVKESK. The CDR3 DNA reads as TGTGCCAGCACGAGACTAGCGGCTGACAATGAGCAGTTCTTC. This codes for CASTRLAADNEQFF.

The V and J genes are TRBV29-1 and TRBJ2-1; 7 bases line up with TRBD1. Germline trimming cut 6 bases from V and 8 bases from J; bases unmatched to any gene: 4. The CDR3 has 11 amino acids. Per the germline V gene, CDR1 is SQVTM and CDR2 is ANQGSEA. In DNA, the CDR3 is TGCAGCGTCGACAGGGAATATGAGCAGTTCTTC. It is translated as CSVDREYEQFF.

The chain recombines TRBV9 with TRBJ2-3; D not resolved. Germline CDR1 is SGDLS and CDR2 is YYNGEE. V was clipped by 4 bases and J by 4 bases, with 16 bases between them. The CDR3 covers 15 residues. The CDR3, as DNA: TGTGCCAGCAGCTCCTTAGGTGGGTGGGCAGATACGCAGTATTTT. Protein: CASSSLGGWADTQYF.

The gene calls are TRBV14 and TRBJ2-4; 9 bases line up with TRBD2. Trimming at V came to 4 bases and at J to 6 bases, leaving 10 bases not matched to a gene. Germline lookup yields CDR1 SGHDN and CDR2 FVKESK. This CDR3 has 16 amino acids. CDR3 in DNA: TGTGCCAGCAGCCCGGGCTTAGCGGGAGACGGAAACATTCAGTACTTC. Translation: CASSPGLAGDGNIQYF.